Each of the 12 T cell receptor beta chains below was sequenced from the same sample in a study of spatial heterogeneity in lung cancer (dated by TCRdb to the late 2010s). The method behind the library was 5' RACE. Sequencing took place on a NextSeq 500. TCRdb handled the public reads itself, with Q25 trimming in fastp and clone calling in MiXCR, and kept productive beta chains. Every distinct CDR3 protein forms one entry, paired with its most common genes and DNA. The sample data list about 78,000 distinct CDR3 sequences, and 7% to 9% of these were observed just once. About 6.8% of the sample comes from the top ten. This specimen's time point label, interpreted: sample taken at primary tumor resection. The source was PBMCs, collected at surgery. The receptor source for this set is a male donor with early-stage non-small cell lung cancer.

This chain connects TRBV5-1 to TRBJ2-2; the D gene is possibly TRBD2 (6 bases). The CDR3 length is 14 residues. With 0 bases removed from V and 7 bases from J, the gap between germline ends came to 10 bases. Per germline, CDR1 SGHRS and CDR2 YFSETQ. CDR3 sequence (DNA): TGCGCCAGCAGCTTGGCTGGGAGGAACGGGGAGCTGTTTTTT. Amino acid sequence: CASSLAGRNGELFF.

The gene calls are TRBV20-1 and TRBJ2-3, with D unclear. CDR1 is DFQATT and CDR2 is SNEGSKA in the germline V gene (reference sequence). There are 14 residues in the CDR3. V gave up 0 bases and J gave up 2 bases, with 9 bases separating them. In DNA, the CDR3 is TGCAGTGCTAGAGATTGGTTCCCCACAGATACGCAGTATTTT. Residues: CSARDWFPTDTQYF.

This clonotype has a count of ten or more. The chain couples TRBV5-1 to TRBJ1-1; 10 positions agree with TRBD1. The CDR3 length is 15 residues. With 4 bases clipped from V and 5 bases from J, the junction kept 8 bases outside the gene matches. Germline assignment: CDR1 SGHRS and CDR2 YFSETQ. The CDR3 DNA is TGCGCCAGCAGCCGAGACGGACAGGGGGGTACTGAAGCTTTCTTT. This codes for CASSRDGQGGTEAFF.

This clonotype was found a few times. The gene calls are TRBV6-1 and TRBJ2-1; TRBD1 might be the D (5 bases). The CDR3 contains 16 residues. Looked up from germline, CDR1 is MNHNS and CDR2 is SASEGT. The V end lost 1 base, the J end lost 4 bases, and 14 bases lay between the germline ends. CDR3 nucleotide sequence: TGTGCCAGCAGTGAAGGGCCGACAGACGTATACAATGAGCAGTTCTTC. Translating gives CASSEGPTDVYNEQFF.

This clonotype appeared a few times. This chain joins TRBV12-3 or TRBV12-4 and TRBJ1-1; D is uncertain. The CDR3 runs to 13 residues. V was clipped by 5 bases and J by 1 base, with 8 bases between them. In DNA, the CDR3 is TGTGCCAGCAGTACGAACCGGAACACTGAAGCTTTCTTT. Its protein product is CASSTNRNTEAFF.

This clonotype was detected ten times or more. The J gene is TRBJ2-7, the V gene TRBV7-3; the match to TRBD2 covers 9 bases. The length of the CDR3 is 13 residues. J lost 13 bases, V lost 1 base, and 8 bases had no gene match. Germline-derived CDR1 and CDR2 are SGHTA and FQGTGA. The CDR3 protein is CASSLSGRAAKYF. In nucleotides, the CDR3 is TGTGCCAGCAGCTTAAGCGGGAGGGCCGCGAAATACTTC.

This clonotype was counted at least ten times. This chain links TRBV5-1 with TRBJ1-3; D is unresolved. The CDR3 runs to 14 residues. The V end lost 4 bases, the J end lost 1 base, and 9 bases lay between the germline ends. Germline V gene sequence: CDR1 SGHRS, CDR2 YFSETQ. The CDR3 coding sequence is TGCGCCAGCAGCCAGGACCCTTCTGGAAACACCATATATTTT. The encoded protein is CASSQDPSGNTIYF. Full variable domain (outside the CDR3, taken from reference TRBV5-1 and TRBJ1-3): KAGVTQTPRYLIKTRGQQVTLSCSPISGHRSVSWYQQTPGQGLQFLFEYFSETQRNKGNFPGRFSGRQFSNSRSEMNVSTLELGDSALYLCASSQDPSGNTIYFGEGSWLTVV.

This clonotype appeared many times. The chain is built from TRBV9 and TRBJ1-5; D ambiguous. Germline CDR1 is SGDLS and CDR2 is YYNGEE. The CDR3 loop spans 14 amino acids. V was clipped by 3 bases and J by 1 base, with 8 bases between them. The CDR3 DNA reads TGTGCCAGCAGCGCAGGAGCGAGCAATCAGCCCCAGCATTTT. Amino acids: CASSAGASNQPQHF.

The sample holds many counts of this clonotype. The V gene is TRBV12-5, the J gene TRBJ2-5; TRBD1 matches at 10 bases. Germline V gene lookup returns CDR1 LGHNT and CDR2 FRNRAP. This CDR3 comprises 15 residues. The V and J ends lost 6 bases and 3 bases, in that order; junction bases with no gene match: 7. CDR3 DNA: TGTGCTAGTGGCCCGACCGGGACAGGGGAAGAGACCCAGTACTTC. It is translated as CASGPTGTGEETQYF.

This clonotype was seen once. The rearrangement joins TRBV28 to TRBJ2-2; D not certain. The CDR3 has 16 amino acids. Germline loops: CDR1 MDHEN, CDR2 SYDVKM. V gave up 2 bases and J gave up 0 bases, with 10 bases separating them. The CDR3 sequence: CASSLIGQTNTGELFF. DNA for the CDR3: TGTGCCAGCAGTTTAATTGGCCAGACGAACACCGGGGAGCTGTTTTTT.

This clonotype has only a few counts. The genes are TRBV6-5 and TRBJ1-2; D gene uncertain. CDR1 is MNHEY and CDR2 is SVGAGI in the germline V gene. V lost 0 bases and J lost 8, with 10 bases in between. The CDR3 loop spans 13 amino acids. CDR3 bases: TGTGCCAGCAGTTACTCGAGGGCGTCCGGCTACACCTTC. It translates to CASSYSRASGYTF.

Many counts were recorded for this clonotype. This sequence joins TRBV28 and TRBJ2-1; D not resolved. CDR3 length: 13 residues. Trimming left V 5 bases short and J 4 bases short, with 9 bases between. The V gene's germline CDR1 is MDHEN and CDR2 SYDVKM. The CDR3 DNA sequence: TGTGCCAGCAGTCCCGGGCCGTACAATGAGCAGTTCTTC. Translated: CASSPGPYNEQFF.